This T cell receptor beta chain was found in a study of OX40 agonist ivuxolimab in advanced cancers. The data were produced by immunoSEQ multiplex PCR, yet TCRdb's version contains in-frame clones alone and is incomplete. Of about 74,000 clones listed, about 86% are singletons. Autoimmune disease history or systemic immunosuppression was exclusionary. The TCR originated in an adult with an advanced solid tumor such as melanoma, head and neck, liver or kidney cancer. The sequencing used CD4+ or CD8+ T cells sorted from blood, collected in a trial of the OX40 agonist ivuxolimab.

The CDR3 region has the DNA TGTGCCAGCAGCTTCCTCTCCTACGAGCAGTACTTC. This encodes CASSFLSYEQYF. The J gene is TRBJ2-7, the V gene TRBV7-9, with D unresolved. Trimming pared 3 bases from V and 0 bases from J, leaving 3 bases between. Germline assignment: CDR1 SEHNR and CDR2 FQNEAQ (reference sequence). The CDR3 is 12 amino acids.